Each of the 9 T cell receptor beta chains below was sequenced from the same sample in a study of blood T cell repertoires in COVID-19. Some clones are missing from TCRdb's copy, which holds only in-frame ones; the method was immunoSEQ multiplex PCR. This table holds 150,000 to 200,000 clones, 60% to 85% found once. The source material was peripheral blood. These receptors originate from a man aged 60 to 69 with active or convalescent COVID-19.

This chain connects TRBV24-1 to TRBJ2-7, with TRBD1 identical over 9 bases. V shed 5 bases and J 7 bases; nucleotides not matched to a gene: 11. This CDR3 is 15 amino acids long. Per germline, CDR1 KGHDR and CDR2 SFDVKD. CDR3 in DNA: TGTGCCACCAGTGCCCAGACAGGGGGAATATCGGAGCAGTACTTC. Protein product: CATSAQTGGISEQYF.

J is TRBJ2-1 and V is TRBV3-1 (or the pseudogene TRBV3-2); 12 bases agree with TRBD2. The ends lost 1 base at V and 1 base at J; junction bases unmatched: 8. CDR3 length equals 19 residues. Germline V gives CDR1 LGHDT, CDR2 YNNKEL (reference sequence). In DNA, the CDR3 is TGTGCCAGCAGCCAAGCAACTAGCGGGAGGAGTGAGTCCTACAATGAGCAGTTCTTC. Translation gives CASSQATSGRSESYNEQFF.

The chain couples TRBV7-9 to TRBJ2-7, with 7 bases lining up with TRBD1. Germline trimming cut 2 bases from V and 0 bases from J; bases unmatched to any gene: 4. Germline V gene lookup returns CDR1 SEHNR and CDR2 FQNEAQ (reference sequence). The CDR3 consists of 15 residues. CDR3 sequence: CASSLTGTASYEQYF. The CDR3 DNA reads TGTGCCAGCAGCTTAACCGGGACAGCCTCCTACGAGCAGTACTTC.

The rearrangement links TRBV28 to TRBJ1-2; D unresolved. In germline, CDR1 is MDHEN, CDR2 SYDVKM. Deletions cut 6 bases from V and 4 bases from J, with 15 bases between. CDR3 length: 14 residues. The CDR3 bases are TGTGCCAGCAGGTACCCCGGGGTTTTCTATGGCTACACCTTC. It is translated as CASRYPGVFYGYTF.

In nucleotides, the CDR3 is TGTGCCAGCAGCCTACCGGGGGGGGAGACCCAGTACTTC. Protein product: CASSLPGGETQYF. The J gene is TRBJ2-5, the V gene TRBV3-1 (or the pseudogene TRBV3-2); TRBD2 matches 8 bases. After removal of 4 bases from V and 5 bases from J, the junction contained 3 bases not matched to a gene. Germline values: CDR1 LGHDT, CDR2 YNNKEL (reference sequence). The CDR3 contains 13 residues.

With regard to this clone: This specimen includes other DNA sequences encoding the same CDR3. The rearrangement uses TRBV15 and TRBJ2-7, with D maybe TRBD1 (5 bases). The germline V and J ends were trimmed by 0 bases and 3 bases, with 6 bases remaining between them. Germline CDR1 LNHNV, CDR2 YYDKDF (reference sequence). The CDR3 runs 13 residues. As DNA, the CDR3 is TGTGCCACCAGCAGAGATAGGGGCTACGAGCAGTACTTC. Protein sequence: CATSRDRGYEQYF.

The rearrangement joins TRBV27 to TRBJ1-2; possibly TRBD1 for D (5 bases). Germline CDR1 MNHEY, CDR2 SMNVEV (reference sequence). V was cut by 2 bases and J by 9 bases, with 22 bases left in between. The length of the CDR3 is 16 residues. Here the CDR3 DNA reads TGTGCCAGCAGTTTAAAGGGGCGACCCACCCCTTTAAGCTACACCTTC. It specifies CASSLKGRPTPLSYTF.

This clone was counted a single time. The chain carries TRBV5-4 and TRBJ2-7; a possible D gene is TRBD2 (6 bases). This CDR3 is 15 amino acids long. Trimming cost V 4 bases and J 0 bases, with 14 bases left between them. Germline values: CDR1 SGHNT, CDR2 YYREEE (reference sequence). CDR3 in DNA: TGTGCCAGCAGCCCAATGGTAGCGGCCTCCTACGAGCAGTACTTC. Translating gives CASSPMVAASYEQYF.

V gene TRBV7-2 combines with J gene TRBJ2-1, with TRBD2 matching over 10 bases. CDR3 length: 18 residues. The V gene's germline CDR1 is SGHTA and CDR2 FQGNSA. With 5 bases clipped from V and 4 bases from J, the junction kept 14 bases outside the gene matches. The CDR3 region has the DNA TGTGCCAGCAGCCCGGTCGGTACAGGGACTAGCGTATACAATGAGCAGTTCTTC. Its protein is CASSPVGTGTSVYNEQFF.